The T cell receptor (beta chain) under discussion was sequenced for a study of CD8+ T cells in alopecia areata (dated by TCRdb to the late 2010s). Regarding the research as a whole: The study used high-throughput TCRbeta sequencing to examine T cell clonal expansion in alopecia areata, in both the C3H/HeJ mouse model and human patients. On the human side, TCRbeta sequencing was run on scalp tissue and on sorted CD4+ and CD8+ peripheral blood T cells from healthy controls and from alopecia areata patients with either patchy or totalis/universalis disease. Scalp clonality was compared among normal scalp (n=4), patchy alopecia areata scalp (n=8), and alopecia totalis/universalis scalp (n=8). RNA came from the PAXgene miRNA kit for fixed scalp, the miRNeasy kit for PBMCs, and the RNeasy kit for mouse skin. TCRbeta CDR3 regions were amplified by immunoSEQ multiplex PCR using 35 Vbeta forward and 13 Jbeta reverse primers.

PBMCs were isolated by density centrifugation and stained for CD3, CD4 and CD8, and CD4+ and CD8+ T cells were sorted on a FACSAria. Unaffected controls provided scalp biopsies and blood samples. To note about this clone: Its antigen remains undetermined. Per-base qualities were not stored, and no clone one base away is much larger.

To prepare the library, the immunoSEQ multiplex PCR assay was applied. To provide template for TCR sequencing, every sample had RNA extracted and reverse transcribed into cDNA. SuperScript III was used to make first-strand cDNA, primed with a 2:1 mix of oligo-dT and random hexamers. A synthetic immune receptor repertoire was used to gauge amplification bias, and whatever bias remained was removed computationally. The paper's data handling went like this. Raw reads were preprocessed for error removal, and CDR3 was defined according to IMGT conventions as running from the conserved cysteine to phenylalanine. Clonality was calculated as 1 minus Shannon entropy normalized by log2 of the number of productive unique TCRs. CD4 or CD8 identity of scalp clones was inferred by cross-referencing scalp TCRbeta sequences with sorted blood CD4 and CD8 repertoires. The source is immuneACCESS, and TCRdb retained only in-frame sequences with V and J called. Part of the clones is not carried over; for the studies checked, unresolved V genes explain less than half of this, and the remainder is unexplained. V, J and clone size were drawn from that table, and D and trimming were deduced from the DNA. The sample table contains 95,000 to 110,000 clones; only one count was recorded for roughly half of them. Roughly 8.8% of the sample is taken by the ten largest.

As encoded in the germline V gene, CDR1 is MDHEN while CDR2 is SYDVKM. The CDR3 runs 17 residues from the cysteine to the phenylalanine. CDR3 DNA is the only sequence kept; it has 51 bases, read in frame from the first base. Trimming takes 2 bases from V and 4 bases from J, and the germline ends sit 20 bases apart. General conclusions and limits of the study: TCR sequences shared between patients were less clear than in mice, possibly partly because of HLA diversity in the patient population. Unlike mouse skin, which is dominated by gammadelta T cells, normal human skin has resident alphabeta T cells that are also sequenced, and this complicates analysis of the scalp TCR repertoire. Lesional scalp, especially in alopecia totalis/universalis, showed higher clonality and more expanded CD8+ clones than normal scalp, suggesting antigenic drive.

The receptor was isolated from a human donor in good health. The rearrangement joined TRBV28 to TRBJ1-2; the D gene is possibly TRBD1, with 6 bases matching. Input material: CD4+ T cells sorted from blood. In nucleotide form, the sequence is TGTGCCAGCAGTTTAAAAAGTGCAGGGGCGGCCTTCTATGGCTACACCTTC. Its product reads: CASSLKSAGAAFYGYTF.